Following are 24 T cell receptor beta chains from one sample sequenced in a study of blood T cell repertoires in COVID-19. The repertoire was sequenced with immunoSEQ multiplex PCR; TCRdb's copy has only in-frame clones and lacks some. The table lists about 220,000 clones, 85% of them singletons, with over 2% in the top ten. The sample consisted of peripheral blood. Receptors originate from a woman in her seventies with COVID-19, enrolled during active disease.

The V gene is TRBV28, the J gene TRBJ2-1, with a tentative D call TRBD2 (5 bases). Germline assignment: CDR1 MDHEN and CDR2 SYDVKM. The CDR3 has 14 residues. Trimming took off 4 bases at V and 8 bases at J, with 15 bases between the two ends. CDR3 DNA: TGTGCCAGCAGTTGGGGTGGGAGTGTACATGAGCAGTTCTTC. This gives the protein CASSWGGSVHEQFF.

The V gene is TRBV2, the J gene TRBJ1-1; maybe TRBD1 (5 bases). The CDR3 length is 13 residues. The V end was cut by 8 bases, the J end by 1 base, with 11 bases between. Germline CDR1 SNHLY, CDR2 FYNNEI. Here the CDR3 reads CASRGQANTEAFF. In nucleotides, the CDR3 is TGTGCCAGCCGCGGACAAGCGAACACTGAAGCTTTCTTT. Looking up the rest from reference TRBV2 and TRBJ1-1 gives the full variable domain: EPEVTQTPSHQVTQMGQEVILRCVPISNHLYFYWYRQILGQKVEFLVSFYNNEISEKSEIFDDQFSVERPDGSNFTLKIRSTKLEDSAMYFCASRGQANTEAFFGQGTRLTVV.

The chain uses TRBV5-1 and TRBJ2-7, with TRBD1 as a possible D gene (6 bases). The germline V gene encodes CDR1 SGHRS and CDR2 YFSETQ. CDR3 size: 15 residues. Trimming left V 4 bases short and J 6 bases short, with 20 bases between. CDR3 region: CASSLITWGPAEQYF. CDR3 DNA: TGCGCCAGCAGCCTCATTACCTGGGGGCCCGCCGAGCAGTACTTC.

This clone was observed once. The genes are TRBV6-2 or TRBV6-3 and TRBJ1-5, with D unresolved. This CDR3 has 14 amino acids. Looked up from germline, CDR1 is MNHEY and CDR2 is SVGEGT. The germline V and J ends were trimmed by 6 bases and 1 base, with 10 bases remaining between them. The CDR3 nucleotides read TGTGCCAGCAGCCGATACAACAGCAATCAGCCCCAGCATTTT. Translation gives CASSRYNSNQPQHF.

A word on this clone: The junction does not match germline at one end; this may be a read error. The chain carries TRBV3-1 (or the pseudogene TRBV3-2) and TRBJ2-7; 12 bases are shared with TRBD2. The CDR3 covers 14 residues. CDR1 and CDR2 (germline): LGHDT, YNNKEL (reference sequence). CDR3 in amino acids: CASSQDLGLAGRRF. CDR3 DNA: TGTGCCAGCAGCCAAGATTTGGGACTAGCGGGTAGAAGATTC.

The V gene is TRBV29-1, the J gene TRBJ1-1, with a possible D match to TRBD1 (6 bases). The V gene's germline CDR1 is SQVTM and CDR2 ANQGSEA. CDR3 size: 13 residues. V lost 7 bases and J 4 bases, leaving 16 bases between the germline ends. CDR3 in amino acids: CSAGVAVGTEAFF. In nucleotides, the CDR3 is TGCAGCGCAGGGGTGGCGGTCGGCACTGAAGCTTTCTTT.

The rearrangement uses TRBV27 and TRBJ2-7; the match to TRBD2 covers 7 bases. The CDR3 runs to 14 residues. V shed 3 bases and J 6 bases; nucleotides not matched to a gene: 8. Looked up from germline, CDR1 is MNHEY and CDR2 is SMNVEV (reference sequence). The CDR3 reads CASSFAGEAAEQYF. The CDR3 nucleotides are TGTGCCAGCAGTTTTGCGGGAGAGGCCGCCGAGCAGTACTTC.

This clone has a handful of counts. This chain joins TRBV11-2 and TRBJ2-7; 10 nucleotides line up with TRBD1. V shed 3 bases, J shed 6 bases, and the junction held 8 bases outside the gene matches. There are 15 residues in the CDR3. Germline V gene sequence: CDR1 SGHAT, CDR2 FQNNGV. CDR3 residues: CASSFLRQGAGEQYF. The CDR3, as DNA: TGTGCCAGCAGCTTCCTGCGACAGGGGGCGGGCGAGCAGTACTTC.

This chain joins TRBV23-1 and TRBJ1-2; 9 bases are shared with TRBD1. TRBV23-1 is known as an ORF, though its function is uncertain. With 5 bases clipped from V and 3 bases from J, the junction kept 10 bases outside the gene matches. This CDR3 spans 16 amino acids. The CDR3 region is CASSSNGRDRDYGYTF. The DNA of the CDR3 is TGCGCCAGCAGTTCCAATGGGCGGGACAGGGACTATGGCTACACCTTC.

V usage is TRBV5-4 and J usage is TRBJ2-1, with D tentatively TRBD1 (6 bases). The V gene's germline CDR1 is SGHNT and CDR2 YYREEE (reference sequence). V lost 4 bases and J lost 5, with 19 bases in between. This CDR3 has 16 amino acids. The CDR3 DNA reads TGTGCCAGCAGCCCGGCGACCGGGACACGAAACAATGAGCAGTTCTTC. Residues: CASSPATGTRNNEQFF. Full variable domain (missing parts from reference TRBV5-4 and TRBJ2-1): ETGVTQSPTHLIKTRGQQVTLRCSSQSGHNTVSWYQQALGQGPQFIFQYYREEENGRGNFPPRFSGLQFPNYSSELNVNALELDDSALYLCASSPATGTRNNEQFFGPGTRLTVL.

The CDR3 loop reads CASSSNQGIEQYF. DNA for the CDR3: TGTGCCAGCAGCTCGAACCAGGGCATCGAGCAGTACTTC. The genes are TRBV7-2 and TRBJ2-7; D possibly corresponds to TRBD1 (5 bases). The CDR3 totals 13 residues. The V end lost 4 bases, the J end lost 6 bases, and 13 bases lay between the germline ends. Germline CDR1 reads SGHTA; CDR2 reads FQGNSA.

The gene calls are TRBV9 and TRBJ2-3; D is perhaps TRBD2 (6 bases). Per germline, CDR1 SGDLS and CDR2 YYNGEE. V lost 5 bases, J lost 4 bases, and 14 bases lay in between. The CDR3 runs to 14 residues. The CDR3 loop reads CASSRSGKADTQYF. In DNA, the CDR3 is TGTGCCAGCAGTCGTAGCGGAAAGGCAGATACGCAGTATTTT.

This clone was counted a few times. This chain uses TRBV4-3 with TRBJ2-7, with 9 bases identical to TRBD1. After removal of 3 bases from V and 2 bases from J, the junction contained 8 bases not matched to a gene. The CDR3 loop spans 16 amino acids. Germline CDR1 reads LGHNA; CDR2 reads YSLEER. The CDR3 loop reads CASSQGPDRGTYEQYF. CDR3 coding DNA: TGCGCCAGCAGCCAGGGCCCGGACAGGGGTACCTACGAGCAGTACTTC.

This clone was counted once. The rearrangement links TRBV12-3 or TRBV12-4 to TRBJ1-1; a possible D gene is TRBD1 (6 bases). This CDR3 is built from 13 residues. Trimming pared 3 bases from V and 8 bases from J, leaving 13 bases between. DNA of the CDR3: TGTGCCAGCAGTTTTAGGGCGGGGGCAGAAGCTTTCTTT. Amino acids: CASSFRAGAEAFF.

The V and J genes are TRBV4-3 and TRBJ1-4; no firm D call. Trimming stripped 0 bases from V and 7 bases from J, with 6 bases between. CDR3 length: 13 residues. CDR1 and CDR2 from the germline V gene are LGHNA and YSLEER. CDR3 sequence reads: CASSQDRIEKLFF. The DNA of the CDR3 is TGCGCCAGCAGCCAAGACAGGATTGAAAAACTGTTTTTT.

V and J are TRBV19 and TRBJ1-2; D perhaps matches TRBD1 (5 bases). Germline V gene data show CDR1 as LNHDA and CDR2 as SQIVND (reference sequence). The CDR3 runs 14 residues. V was pared by 3 bases and J by 2 bases, with 10 bases between. CDR3 nucleotides: TGTGCCAGTAGTATTCAGGCAGGGAACTATGGCTACACCTTC. The encoded protein is CASSIQAGNYGYTF.

The rearrangement uses TRBV7-2 and TRBJ2-7, with D possibly being TRBD2 (5 bases). This CDR3 region has 14 residues. The germline V gene has CDR1 SGHTA and CDR2 FQGNSA. Trimming left V 7 bases short and J 2 bases short, with 15 bases between. For the CDR3, the DNA is TGTGCCAGCACCTGGGTGACGGGAACCTACGAGCAGTACTTC. Protein: CASTWVTGTYEQYF.

The chain recombines TRBV6-1 with TRBJ2-4, with D tentatively TRBD1 (5 bases). The germline V gene has CDR1 MNHNS and CDR2 SASEGT. This CDR3 comprises 16 residues. V lost 2 bases to trimming and J lost 0 bases, with 11 bases between them. The CDR3 nucleotides are TGTGCCAGCAGTGAACTCCGACAGCTAGCCAAAAACATTCAGTACTTC. Amino acids: CASSELRQLAKNIQYF.

The V and J genes are TRBV5-1 and TRBJ1-1, with 8 positions matching TRBD1. Germline CDR1 SGHRS, CDR2 YFSETQ. With 4 bases clipped from V and 1 base from J, the junction kept 12 bases outside the gene matches. The CDR3 loop spans 17 amino acids. CDR3 nucleotides: TGCGCCAGCAGCCGGAACGACAGGGGAGGTGGGAACACTGAAGCTTTCTTT. It codes for CASSRNDRGGGNTEAFF.

This clone was counted once. The rearrangement links TRBV24-1 to TRBJ1-1, with 7 bases lining up with TRBD1. The CDR3 totals 14 residues. V trimming: 7 bases; J trimming: 3 bases; junction bases outside the gene matches: 7. The germline gives CDR1 KGHDR, CDR2 SFDVKD. CDR3 nucleotide sequence: TGTGCCACCAGCCTAGGGGGCGGTGACACTGAAGCTTTCTTT. The encoded protein is CATSLGGGDTEAFF.

The rearrangement links TRBV6-5 to TRBJ1-1; the D is unclear. The germline V gene has CDR1 MNHEY and CDR2 SVGAGI. The CDR3 totals 13 residues. V shed 4 bases and J shed 0 bases, with 6 bases lying between them. This CDR3 reads CASSSSVNTEAFF. The CDR3 DNA is TGTGCCAGCAGTTCTTCAGTGAACACTGAAGCTTTCTTT.

This clone was detected only once. The chain couples TRBV28 to TRBJ1-3; no firm D call. The CDR3 covers 15 residues. V dropped 5 bases and J dropped 2 bases, with 13 bases sitting between them. From germline, CDR1 is MDHEN and CDR2 SYDVKM. This CDR3 is CASSLIRVTGNTIYF. The CDR3 DNA follows: TGTGCCAGCAGTCTTATACGGGTCACTGGAAACACCATATATTTT. Full variable domain (missing parts from reference TRBV28 and TRBJ1-3): DVKVTQSSRYLVKRTGEKVFLECVQDMDHENMFWYRQDPGLGLRLIYFSYDVKMKEKGDIPEGYSVSREKKERFSLILESASTNQTSMYLCASSLIRVTGNTIYFGEGSWLTVV.

This chain joins TRBV28 and TRBJ1-5, with a weak D call TRBD1 (5 bases). Trimming removed 3 bases at V and 1 base at J, with 13 bases between. The germline CDR1 and CDR2 sequences are MDHEN and SYDVKM. The length of the CDR3 is 16 residues. The CDR3, as DNA: TGTGCCAGCAGTTTGGTTGGAAGGGGCAGCAATCAGCCCCAGCATTTT. Translating it yields CASSLVGRGSNQPQHF.

The chain combines TRBV5-1 with TRBJ1-2, with 12 bases that match TRBD1. The CDR3 consists of 17 residues. Trimming at V came to 4 bases and at J to 1 base, leaving 8 bases not matched to a gene. CDR1 is SGHRS, CDR2 YFSETQ, per germline. CDR3 nucleotide sequence: TGCGCCAGCAGCAAAGGGGACAGGGGGCAGGGTAACTATGGCTACACCTTC. It specifies CASSKGDRGQGNYGYTF.